This T cell receptor beta chain was sequenced in a study of cytomegalovirus exposure and HLA in healthy donors. At the level of the study: About 200 million T cells yielded roughly 100 million unique TCR beta sequences, as an earlier analysis found.

Of note for this clone: The antigen is not known.

PCR primers comprised 60 Vbeta and 13 Jbeta primers. Profiled with immunoSEQ multiplex PCR; TCRdb holds only in-frame clones, not every one. The table has approximately 160,000 clones, 80% to 85% seen once. Study-level points and caveats: V- and J-gene trimming of TCR beta was linked (in a later analysis) to a missense DCLRE1C variant. Further analysis, carried out later, found HLA-associated TCR beta chains more clonally expanded than equally common other chains.

The sequenced sample consisted of PBMCs. This clonotype was obtained from a human donor in good health.

The CDR3, as DNA: TGTGCCAGCAGTAACACCCGACAGGGGGCCAAGGAGCCCCAGCATTTT. Translation: CASSNTRQGAKEPQHF. The genes are TRBV6-6 and TRBJ1-5; 10 nucleotides match TRBD1. The germline V gene encodes CDR1 MNHNY and CDR2 SVGAGI (reference sequence). The J segment lost 8 bases and the V segment lost 5 bases, leaving 12 bases of the junction unmatched. The CDR3 spans 16 residues.